This T cell receptor (beta chain) was obtained from a study of chemoradiotherapy in HPV16-positive cancers. Study at large: Candidate HPV-specific clones and shared TCR motifs came from two HPV16-positive patients. Notes on the study in general: HPV-specific T cells were functionally defined from only a couple of HPV16-positive patients. During treatment, candidate HPV-specific clones and E7-related motifs expanded in tumor.

Concerning this clone itself: Its antigen is unidentified.

V lost 0 bases to trimming and J lost 5 bases, with 7 bases between them. Germline CDR1 LGHNA, CDR2 YNFKEQ. There are 13 residues in the CDR3. Sequencing was performed with immunoSEQ multiplex PCR; in TCRdb, only in-frame clones are kept and a portion is missing. The sample contains about 8,700 clones, under 80% of which appear only once. Repeated repertoire sampling spanned the course of chemoradiotherapy. The gene calls are TRBV4-2 and TRBJ1-1; the D is unclear. Sampling was performed from a patient who underwent chemoradiotherapy. This TCR came from a human donor with HPV-associated anogenital cancer. The CDR3 DNA is TGTGCCAGCAGCCAAGAACATAGAACTGAAGCTTTCTTT. This gives the protein CASSQEHRTEAFF.